The subject of this entry is one T cell receptor (beta chain). Its antigen remains unidentified. The sample is drawn from a study of T cell responses to AZD1222 COVID-19 vaccine. Across the whole study: Timing groups of about 4 and about 12 weeks for second doses were pooled.

The CDR3 loop spans 15 amino acids. CDR1 and CDR2 from the germline V gene are LNHDA and SQIVND (reference sequence). V was shortened by 2 bases and J by 4 bases, with 12 bases between the two germline ends. Sequencing was performed with immunoSEQ multiplex PCR; in TCRdb, only in-frame clones are kept and a portion is missing. Here the sample spans around 100,000 clones, around nine tenths being singletons. Whole-study results and caveats: AZD1222 recipients seropositive at baseline numbered only six or seven. White British donors predominated, females outnumbered males, and clonal diversity was possibly underestimated.

The TCR originated in an adult in good health. This specimen consisted of peripheral blood, obtained on day 0 of AZD1222 vaccination. This chain links TRBV19 with TRBJ2-1, with D perhaps TRBD2 (6 bases). In DNA form, the CDR3 reads TGTGCCAGTAGTATATACTTGGGGGGTTACAATGAGCAGTTCTTC. Translating gives CASSIYLGGYNEQFF. The full variable domain, completed using reference TRBV19 and TRBJ2-1, is DGGITQSPKYLFRKEGQNVTLSCEQNLNHDAMYWYRQDPGQGLRLIYYSQIVNDFQKGDIAEGYSVSREKKESFPLTVTSAQKNPTAFYLCASSIYLGGYNEQFFGPGTRLTVL.